The TCR beta chain described here comes from a study of cytomegalovirus exposure and HLA in healthy donors. This clone was seen a few times. Antigen: not known. Use of 60 Vbeta and 13 Jbeta primers characterized the PCR. Measured with immunoSEQ multiplex PCR; TCRdb has only the in-frame clones, and not every one. The sample comprises 55,000 to 70,000 clones, 68% of which are singletons, and 17% rests with the top ten. Germline CDR1 SGHAT, CDR2 FQNNGV. This CDR3 spans 16 amino acids. Trimming stripped 5 bases from V and 8 bases from J, with 21 bases between. Study-level results: Earlier findings revealed that most TCR beta V segments proved productive either about 87% or about 30% of the time.

Sequenced: PBMCs. The rearrangement joins TRBV11-2 to TRBJ2-2, with D perhaps TRBD1 (6 bases). The source of this sequence is a man aged 40-50 years in good health and CMV-seropositive. The DNA for the CDR3 is TGTGCCAGCAGCCCCCGGACAGTAACTTCGAGAGGGGAGCTGTTTTTT. Protein product: CASSPRTVTSRGELFF.